These 11 T cell receptor beta chains were sequenced from one sample in a study of blood T cell repertoires in COVID-19. Here immunoSEQ multiplex PCR was the method, and the copy in TCRdb shows in-frame clones only, minus some. This table holds 70,000 or so clones, around 80% found once. The material sequenced was peripheral blood. The source is a middle-aged man with COVID-19, enrolled during active disease.

CDR3: CASRASGDYEQFF. The CDR3 DNA follows: TGTGCCAGCAGGGCTAGCGGGGACTATGAGCAGTTCTTC. The genes are TRBV27 and TRBJ2-1, with 9 bases fitting TRBD2. Looked up from germline, CDR1 is MNHEY and CDR2 is SMNVEV (reference sequence). V shed 6 bases, J shed 8 bases, and the junction held 5 bases outside the gene matches. The CDR3 covers 13 residues.

The chain has TRBV19 and TRBJ1-3; D is unclear. Germline V gives CDR1 LNHDA, CDR2 SQIVND (reference sequence). The CDR3 extends over 13 amino acids. Trimming removed 7 bases from V and 4 bases from J, with 11 bases in between. The CDR3 protein is CASTQYSGNTIYF. The CDR3 coding sequence is TGTGCCAGTACCCAGTATTCGGGAAACACCATATATTTT.

This sequence joins TRBV19 and TRBJ2-2; TRBD2 matches at 9 bases. The trim removed 6 bases at V and 6 bases at J, leaving 17 bases unmatched. The V gene's germline CDR1 is LNHDA and CDR2 SQIVND (reference sequence). This CDR3 is built from 18 residues. This CDR3 reads CASRYSGSGGTLAGELFF. The CDR3 coding sequence is TGTGCCAGTAGATATAGCGGGAGTGGCGGAACGTTGGCCGGGGAGCTGTTTTTT.

DNA of the CDR3: TGTGCCAGCAGCCCTCTAAGGCGGGAGGGCCGTGGAGATACGCAGTATTTT. Residues: CASSPLRREGRGDTQYF. The rearrangement uses TRBV5-6 and TRBJ2-3, with 9 bases lining up with TRBD2. With 4 bases clipped from V and 5 bases from J, the junction kept 14 bases outside the gene matches. CDR3 length equals 17 residues. Germline V lookup: CDR1 SGHDT, CDR2 YYEEEE. Complete variable domain (other parts from reference TRBV5-6 and TRBJ2-3): DAGVTQSPTHLIKTRGQQVTLRCSPKSGHDTVSWYQQALGQGPQFIFQYYEEEERQRGNFPDRFSGHQFPNYSSELNVNALLLGDSALYLCASSPLRREGRGDTQYFGPGTRLTVL.

The table lists this clone with a few counts. V usage is TRBV10-1 and J usage is TRBJ2-2; weak D call: TRBD2 (6 bases). The ends were cut back, 0 bases at V and 3 bases at J, with 11 bases in the middle. Germline V gives CDR1 WNHNN, CDR2 SYGVQD (reference sequence). This CDR3 comprises 16 residues. CDR3 coding DNA: TGCGCCAGCAGTGAGTCAGACGGGAGAGACACCGGGGAGCTGTTTTTT. It encodes CASSESDGRDTGELFF.

Worth noting for this clone: At one of its ends the junction is not consistent with the germline gene, which may arise from a read error. The V and J genes are TRBV11-3 and TRBJ2-3, with 12 bases identical to TRBD2. The CDR3 spans 19 residues. Germline values: CDR1 SGHNT, CDR2 YENEEA. The CDR3 sequence: CASSIDLAGGILRTDTQYF. CDR3 in DNA: TGTGCCAGCAGCATAGACCTAGCGGGAGGGATATTACGCACAGATACGCAGTATTTT.

This chain uses TRBV9 with TRBJ2-2, with a weak D call TRBD1 (5 bases). Germline lookup yields CDR1 SGDLS and CDR2 YYNGEE. V dropped 4 bases and J dropped 5 bases, with 12 bases sitting between them. The CDR3 sequence is 14 residues long. CDR3: CASSFSGKTGELFF. CDR3 nucleotide sequence: TGTGCCAGCAGCTTCTCAGGGAAGACCGGGGAGCTGTTTTTT.

Within the sample, this clone is medium-sized. J is TRBJ1-5 and V is TRBV5-6, with D perhaps TRBD1 (5 bases). CDR1 is SGHDT, CDR2 YYEEEE, per germline. The CDR3 runs 16 residues. V lost 0 bases to trimming and J lost 6 bases, with 16 bases between them. The CDR3 sequence is CASSLAGGLAFQPQHF. The CDR3 DNA reads as TGTGCCAGCAGCTTGGCGGGGGGTTTGGCGTTTCAGCCCCAGCATTTT.

The table lists this clone with a few counts. This rearrangement joins TRBV9 to TRBJ2-7, with TRBD2 identical over 9 bases. V lost 4 bases, J lost 4 bases, and 9 bases stayed unmatched. Germline loops: CDR1 SGDLS, CDR2 YYNGEE. The CDR3 spans 15 residues. The CDR3 sequence is CASSIYPGLAYEQYF. CDR3 nucleotide sequence: TGTGCCAGCAGCATATATCCGGGACTAGCTTACGAGCAGTACTTC.

The rearrangement uses TRBV5-5 and TRBJ1-4; the D is unclear. CDR3 length: 18 amino acids. Per the germline V gene, CDR1 is SGHKS and CDR2 is YYEKEE (reference sequence). Between the trimmed V and J ends, which lost 1 base and 8 bases, there was a span of 24 bases. The CDR3 protein is CASSLLSSAPQAREKLFF. Written as DNA, the CDR3 is TGTGCCAGCAGCTTGTTGTCTAGCGCGCCACAAGCGAGGGAAAAACTGTTTTTT.

CDR3 loop: CASSVGGGMNTEAFF. CDR3 coding DNA: TGTGCCAGCAGCGTAGGGGGAGGAATGAACACTGAAGCTTTCTTT. This chain links TRBV9 with TRBJ1-1; no definite D call. V shed 0 bases and J shed 0 bases, with 9 bases lying between them. The CDR3 has 15 amino acids. Germline V CDR1 and CDR2: SGDLS, YYNGEE.